These 32 T cell receptor beta chains were all obtained from the same sample, sequenced in a study of blood T cell repertoires in COVID-19. Repertoires were generated with immunoSEQ multiplex PCR, while TCRdb's copy carries only in-frame clones and drops some. The table has 490,000 or so clones, approximately 88% seen once. Material for sequencing was PBMCs or T cells enriched from blood (not recorded which). Every receptor here comes from a woman aged 35 to 49 who had recovered from COVID-19.

The rearrangement links TRBV7-8 to TRBJ1-5, with 7 bases aligning to TRBD1. Trimming took 3 bases from V and 5 from J; bases not matched to a gene: 4. CDR1 and CDR2 (germline): SGHVS, FQNEAQ. This CDR3 spans 14 amino acids. The CDR3 region has the DNA TGTGCCAGCAGCTTTCTAGGGGGCTATCAGCCCCAGCATTTT. Encoded protein: CASSFLGGYQPQHF.

CDR3 DNA: TGCGCCAGCAGCCCATTTCAAAGAGACCAAGAGACCCAGTACTTC. Its translation is CASSPFQRDQETQYF. J is TRBJ2-5 and V is TRBV4-1; D remains ambiguous. Trimming cost V 4 bases and J 0 bases, with 12 bases left between them. Looked up from germline, CDR1 is MGHRA and CDR2 is YSYEKL. This CDR3 contains 15 residues.

This chain connects TRBV7-9 to TRBJ2-1, with D possibly being TRBD1 (5 bases). Germline V gives CDR1 SEHNR, CDR2 FQNEAQ (reference sequence). The V and J ends lost 5 bases and 7 bases respectively, with 9 bases between them. The CDR3 covers 12 residues. The CDR3 sequence is CASSLRTNEQFF. CDR3 nucleotide sequence: TGTGCCAGCAGCCTCAGGACAAATGAGCAGTTCTTC.

As DNA, the CDR3 is TGTGCCAGCAGCTTAACCGGGACAGGGAACTCTCTCACTGAAGCTTTCTTT. The encoded protein is CASSLTGTGNSLTEAFF. The V gene is TRBV5-6, the J gene TRBJ1-1; TRBD1 aligns across 9 bases. The trim removed 2 bases at V and 4 bases at J, leaving 12 bases unmatched. The germline CDR1 and CDR2 sequences are SGHDT and YYEEEE. CDR3 length: 17 amino acids.

V usage is TRBV7-6 and J usage is TRBJ1-1, with D tentatively TRBD1 (6 bases). V lost 5 bases, J lost 0 bases, and 13 bases lay in between. The CDR3 loop spans 15 amino acids. Germline lookup yields CDR1 SGHVS and CDR2 FNYEAQ. The CDR3 DNA reads as TGTGCCAGCAGCCGTGGGACATCTTTGAACACTGAAGCTTTCTTT. It encodes CASSRGTSLNTEAFF.

The genes are TRBV6-5 and TRBJ2-3; 10 bases fit TRBD2. The junction had 7 bases not matched to a gene; V was cut back by 6 bases and J by 4 bases. The CDR3 runs to 15 residues. Germline V gene lookup returns CDR1 MNHEY and CDR2 SVGAGI. CDR3 region: CASRLLAGVADTQYF. The CDR3 nucleotides are TGTGCCAGCAGACTCCTAGCGGGAGTGGCAGATACGCAGTATTTT.

The chain recombines TRBV9 with TRBJ2-5; TRBD2 agrees at 13 bases. Germline assignment: CDR1 SGDLS and CDR2 YYNGEE. Germline trimming cut 3 bases from V and 3 bases from J; bases unmatched to any gene: 8. The CDR3 sequence is 17 residues long. This CDR3 is CASSAPGTSGAKETQYF. The CDR3 bases are TGTGCCAGCAGCGCCCCCGGGACTAGCGGGGCTAAAGAGACCCAGTACTTC. Together with reference TRBV9 and TRBJ2-5, the CDR3 gives the full variable domain: DSGVTQTPKHLITATGQRVTLRCSPRSGDLSVYWYQQSLDQGLQFLIQYYNGEERAKGNILERFSAQQFPDLHSELNLSSLELGDSALYFCASSAPGTSGAKETQYFGPGTRLLVL.

The rearrangement uses TRBV7-2 and TRBJ1-2, with D perhaps matching TRBD1 (5 bases). CDR1 and CDR2 (germline): SGHTA, FQGNSA. V lost 6 bases, J lost 8 bases, and 10 bases lay in between. CDR3 length equals 11 residues. CDR3 loop: CASRSGGGYTF. DNA of the CDR3: TGTGCCAGCAGGTCCGGGGGGGGCTACACCTTC. Using reference TRBV7-2 and TRBJ1-2 for the parts outside the CDR3, the full variable domain is GAGVSQSPSNKVTEKGKDVELRCDPISGHTALYWYRQSLGQGLEFLIYFQGNSAPDKSGLPSDRFSAERTGGSVSTLTIQRTQQEDSAVYLCASRSGGGYTFGSGTRLTVV.

This rearrangement joins TRBV7-9 to TRBJ2-3; weak D call: TRBD1 (5 bases). Germline V gene lookup returns CDR1 SEHNR and CDR2 FQNEAQ (reference sequence). This CDR3 is 15 amino acids long. The V end was cut by 1 base, the J end by 0 bases, with 8 bases between. The CDR3 is CASSLGGLSTDTQYF. DNA for the CDR3: TGTGCCAGCAGCTTAGGGGGCTTAAGCACAGATACGCAGTATTTT.

The table lists this clone with a count of one. The chain couples TRBV7-9 to TRBJ2-7; 9 positions agree with TRBD1. After removal of 7 bases from V and 2 bases from J, the junction contained 9 bases not matched to a gene. The CDR3 runs 15 residues. The germline V gene encodes CDR1 SEHNR and CDR2 FQNEAQ (reference sequence). In DNA form, the CDR3 reads TGTGCCAGCAAGGGGGGACAGGGTCCAACCTACGAGCAGTACTTC. This translates into CASKGGQGPTYEQYF.

The genes are TRBV25-1 and TRBJ1-5, with 8 bases aligning to TRBD1. Losses at the gene ends were 4 bases for V and 3 bases for J; bases not matched to a gene: 5. The CDR3 sequence is 15 residues long. Germline-derived CDR1 and CDR2 are MGHDK and SYGVNS. Here the CDR3 reads CASSGTGGINQPQHF. The CDR3 nucleotides read TGTGCCAGCAGTGGTACAGGGGGAATCAATCAGCCCCAGCATTTT. Filled out from reference TRBV25-1 and TRBJ1-5, the complete variable domain reads EADIYQTPRYLVIGTGKKITLECSQTMGHDKMYWYQQDPGMELHLIHYSYGVNSTEKGDLSSESTVSRIRTEHFPLTLESARPSHTSQYLCASSGTGGINQPQHFGDGTRLSIL.

V is TRBV25-1 and J is TRBJ1-1; no definite D call. The CDR3 runs 15 residues. The V end lost 6 bases, the J end lost 3 bases, and 17 bases lay between the germline ends. The V gene's germline CDR1 is MGHDK and CDR2 SYGVNS. The CDR3 sequence is CASRPTGTRDTEAFF. DNA for the CDR3: TGTGCCAGCAGACCTACGGGAACTCGGGACACTGAAGCTTTCTTT. The full variable domain, its missing parts supplied by reference TRBV25-1 and TRBJ1-1, is EADIYQTPRYLVIGTGKKITLECSQTMGHDKMYWYQQDPGMELHLIHYSYGVNSTEKGDLSSESTVSRIRTEHFPLTLESARPSHTSQYLCASRPTGTRDTEAFFGQGTRLTVV.

J is TRBJ2-2 and V is TRBV3-1 (or the pseudogene TRBV3-2); TRBD2 agrees at 12 bases. CDR3 size: 16 residues. The trim removed 4 bases at V and 7 bases at J, leaving 7 bases unmatched. Germline assignment: CDR1 LGHDT and CDR2 YNNKEL (reference sequence). CDR3 coding DNA: TGTGCCAGCAGCCCCCCGCCTAGCGGGAGGGTCGGGGAGCTGTTTTTT. As protein: CASSPPPSGRVGELFF.

This rearrangement joins TRBV27 to TRBJ1-6; 11 nucleotides agree with TRBD1. Germline CDR1 is MNHEY and CDR2 is SMNVEV (reference sequence). The V segment lost 8 bases and the J segment 6 bases; nucleotides outside the gene matches: 12. CDR3 size: 17 residues. In nucleotides, the CDR3 is TGTGCCAGCCCGAAGCTCCGGGACAGGGGGGTTAATTCACCCCTCCACTTT. Translation gives CASPKLRDRGVNSPLHF.

This clone was found once. This chain connects TRBV19 to TRBJ2-1; a weak D match, TRBD2 (5 bases). V shed 1 base and J shed 9 bases, with 10 bases lying between them. The CDR3 is made up of 13 amino acids. Germline CDR1 LNHDA, CDR2 SQIVND (reference sequence). The CDR3 sequence is CASSIGGSGEQFF. The CDR3 nucleotides read TGTGCCAGTAGTATAGGTGGGAGCGGTGAGCAGTTCTTC.

The CDR3 is CASSPQGLDSGNTIYF. DNA for the CDR3: TGTGCCAGCTCACCACAGGGACTCGACTCTGGAAACACCATATATTTT. The J gene is TRBJ1-3, the V gene TRBV18; perhaps TRBD1 as D (5 bases). CDR1 is KGHSH, CDR2 LQKENI, per germline. The ends were cut back, 1 base at V and 0 bases at J, with 10 bases in the middle. This CDR3 is 16 amino acids long.

The rearrangement uses TRBV4-3 and TRBJ2-3, with 11 bases fitting TRBD2. This CDR3 has 17 residues. The germline V gene has CDR1 LGHNA and CDR2 YSLEER. V shed 0 bases and J 4 bases; nucleotides not matched to a gene: 6. The CDR3 is CASSQDLTSGSADTQYF. The CDR3 bases are TGCGCCAGCAGCCAAGATCTTACTAGCGGGAGTGCAGATACGCAGTATTTT.

The sample holds a few counts of this clone. The J gene is TRBJ1-3, the V gene TRBV14, with D maybe TRBD1 (5 bases). This CDR3 spans 16 amino acids. V lost 4 bases to trimming and J lost 2 bases, with 15 bases between them. Germline V gene data show CDR1 as SGHDN and CDR2 as FVKESK. CDR3 amino acids: CASSPLGPGTGNTIYF. The CDR3 DNA reads as TGTGCCAGCAGCCCGCTGGGGCCAGGCACTGGAAACACCATATATTTT. The full variable domain, rest sourced from reference TRBV14 and TRBJ1-3, is EAGVTQFPSHSVIEKGQTVTLRCDPISGHDNLYWYRRVMGKEIKFLLHFVKESKQDESGMPNNRFLAERTGGTYSTLKVQPAELEDSGVYFCASSPLGPGTGNTIYFGEGSWLTVV.

The rearrangement joins TRBV11-2 to TRBJ2-5; D is unresolved. CDR1 and CDR2 from the germline V gene are SGHAT and FQNNGV. This CDR3 is 12 amino acids long. With 3 bases removed from V and 1 base from J, the gap between germline ends came to 3 bases. CDR3 in amino acids: CASSFGQETQYF. The CDR3 DNA reads TGTGCCAGCAGCTTCGGCCAAGAGACCCAGTACTTC.

This clone came up once. The chain couples TRBV5-1 to TRBJ2-7; a weak D match, TRBD1 (5 bases). Trimming removed 4 bases at V and 7 bases at J, with 12 bases between. The CDR3 sequence is 12 residues long. Germline CDR1 SGHRS, CDR2 YFSETQ. CDR3 DNA sequence: TGCGCCAGCAGCCCGGACATGCCGGAGCAGTACTTC. This codes for CASSPDMPEQYF. Full variable domain (missing parts from reference TRBV5-1 and TRBJ2-7): KAGVTQTPRYLIKTRGQQVTLSCSPISGHRSVSWYQQTPGQGLQFLFEYFSETQRNKGNFPGRFSGRQFSNSRSEMNVSTLELGDSALYLCASSPDMPEQYFGPGTRLTVT.

The rearrangement uses TRBV11-2 and TRBJ1-6; D is unclear. The ends were cut back, 0 bases at V and 10 bases at J, with 10 bases in the middle. CDR1 and CDR2 (germline): SGHAT, FQNNGV. This CDR3 is 14 amino acids long. CDR3 DNA sequence: TGTGCCAGCAGCTTAGATCAAGTTGGCTCACCCCTCCACTTT. Translating it yields CASSLDQVGSPLHF.

This clone has just one count. The rearrangement uses TRBV27 and TRBJ2-1; the match to TRBD1 covers 8 bases. CDR1 and CDR2 from the germline V gene are MNHEY and SMNVEV (reference sequence). V was clipped by 3 bases and J by 6 bases; unmatched bases: 10. The CDR3 covers 16 residues. CDR3 region: CASSFGQRTGRNEQFF. DNA of the CDR3: TGTGCCAGCAGTTTTGGACAAAGGACAGGGCGCAATGAGCAGTTCTTC.

J is TRBJ2-2 and V is TRBV4-1; TRBD1 matches at 9 bases. Germline CDR1 and CDR2: MGHRA and YSYEKL. The CDR3 extends over 18 amino acids. The V segment lost 4 bases and the J segment 2 bases; nucleotides outside the gene matches: 11. The CDR3 DNA reads TGCGCCAGCAGCCTCCGGGACAGGGACGTTTCTAACACCGGGGAGCTGTTTTTT. This encodes CASSLRDRDVSNTGELFF.

This sequence joins TRBV27 and TRBJ2-1, with TRBD2 matching 9 bases. CDR1 and CDR2 (germline): MNHEY, SMNVEV (reference sequence). V trimming: 6 bases; J trimming: 3 bases; junction bases outside the gene matches: 9. The CDR3 totals 16 residues. CDR3 DNA: TGTGCCAGCAGACCGACGGGACTAGCTATCTACAATGAGCAGTTCTTC. Translation gives CASRPTGLAIYNEQFF.

The rearrangement joins TRBV19 to TRBJ1-5; possible D gene TRBD1, 5 bases. V lost 5 bases, J lost 4 bases, and 18 bases lay in between. Germline values: CDR1 LNHDA, CDR2 SQIVND (reference sequence). CDR3 length equals 16 residues. The CDR3 spells CASSVQAPLPNQPQHF. In DNA, the CDR3 is TGTGCCAGTAGTGTACAGGCCCCCCTACCTAATCAGCCCCAGCATTTT. Full variable domain (remainder filled in from reference TRBV19 and TRBJ1-5): DGGITQSPKYLFRKEGQNVTLSCEQNLNHDAMYWYRQDPGQGLRLIYYSQIVNDFQKGDIAEGYSVSREKKESFPLTVTSAQKNPTAFYLCASSVQAPLPNQPQHFGDGTRLSIL.

This chain joins TRBV9 and TRBJ2-3; possibly TRBD2 for D (5 bases). The germline CDR1 and CDR2 sequences are SGDLS and YYNGEE. This CDR3 region has 15 residues. V lost 2 bases, J lost 4 bases, and 14 bases lay in between. The CDR3 loop reads CASSVSWGVSDTQYF. The CDR3 nucleotides are TGTGCCAGCAGCGTTTCCTGGGGAGTTTCAGATACGCAGTATTTT.

This clone is a singleton in its sample. The V gene is TRBV11-1, the J gene TRBJ1-1; D ambiguous. This CDR3 spans 15 amino acids. Per the germline V gene, CDR1 is SGHAT and CDR2 is FQDESV (reference sequence). The germline V and J ends were trimmed by 5 bases and 0 bases, with 13 bases remaining between them. The CDR3 here is CASSPLAGLNTEAFF. CDR3 coding DNA: TGTGCCAGCAGCCCACTGGCGGGGTTGAACACTGAAGCTTTCTTT.

The sample holds a few counts of this clone. The rearrangement joins TRBV12-3 or TRBV12-4 to TRBJ2-1, with D possibly matching TRBD1 (6 bases). V dropped 8 bases and J dropped 7 bases, with 15 bases sitting between them. The CDR3 loop spans 13 amino acids. The CDR3 nucleotides read TGTGCCAGCGGCTCCGGGACACAGAATGAGCAGTTCTTC. This gives the protein CASGSGTQNEQFF.

The gene calls are TRBV7-9 and TRBJ1-1, with TRBD1 matching 8 bases. Looked up from germline, CDR1 is SEHNR and CDR2 is FQNEAQ (reference sequence). This CDR3 contains 14 residues. The J segment lost 5 bases and the V segment lost 5 bases, leaving 7 bases of the junction unmatched. This CDR3 is CASSRQGPQTEAFF. The CDR3 DNA reads TGTGCCAGCAGCCGACAGGGGCCACAGACTGAAGCTTTCTTT.

The V gene is TRBV7-9, the J gene TRBJ2-7; 8 bases match TRBD1. The CDR3 loop spans 16 amino acids. The germline CDR1 and CDR2 sequences are SEHNR and FQNEAQ (reference sequence). Trimming at V came to 5 bases and at J to 4 bases, leaving 13 bases not matched to a gene. The CDR3 sequence: CASSTGQGTSQYEQYF. CDR3 nucleotides: TGTGCCAGCAGCACCGGACAGGGAACCTCGCAATACGAGCAGTACTTC.

The rearrangement joins TRBV24-1 to TRBJ2-2; possibly TRBD2 for D (6 bases). This CDR3 has 13 amino acids. V was trimmed by 4 bases and J by 7 bases, leaving 9 bases between them. The germline V gene encodes CDR1 KGHDR and CDR2 SFDVKD. CDR3 loop: CATSEWRGGELFF. The CDR3 DNA is TGTGCCACCAGTGAATGGCGGGGCGGGGAGCTGTTTTTT.

The chain has TRBV7-2 and TRBJ1-3; no clear D gene. Germline CDR1 reads SGHTA; CDR2 reads FQGNSA. The length of the CDR3 is 14 residues. The V gene lost 2 bases and the J gene lost 7 bases, with 12 bases spanning the gap. The CDR3 sequence: CASSLRGFENTIYF. The CDR3 DNA reads TGTGCCAGCAGCTTACGAGGGTTTGAGAACACCATATATTTT.